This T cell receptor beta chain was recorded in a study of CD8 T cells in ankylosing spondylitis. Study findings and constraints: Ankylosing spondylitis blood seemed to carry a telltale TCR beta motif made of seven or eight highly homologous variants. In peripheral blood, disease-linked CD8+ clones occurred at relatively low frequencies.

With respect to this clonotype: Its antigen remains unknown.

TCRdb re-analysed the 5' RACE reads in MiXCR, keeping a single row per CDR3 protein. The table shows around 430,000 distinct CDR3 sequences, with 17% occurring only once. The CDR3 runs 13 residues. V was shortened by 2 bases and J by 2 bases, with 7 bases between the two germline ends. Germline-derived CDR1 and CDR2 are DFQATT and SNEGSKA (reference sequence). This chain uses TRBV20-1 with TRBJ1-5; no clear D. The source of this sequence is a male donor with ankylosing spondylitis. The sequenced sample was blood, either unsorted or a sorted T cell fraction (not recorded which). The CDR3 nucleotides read TGCAGTGCTAGATGGGATGGCAATCAGCCCCAGCATTTT. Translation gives CSARWDGNQPQHF.